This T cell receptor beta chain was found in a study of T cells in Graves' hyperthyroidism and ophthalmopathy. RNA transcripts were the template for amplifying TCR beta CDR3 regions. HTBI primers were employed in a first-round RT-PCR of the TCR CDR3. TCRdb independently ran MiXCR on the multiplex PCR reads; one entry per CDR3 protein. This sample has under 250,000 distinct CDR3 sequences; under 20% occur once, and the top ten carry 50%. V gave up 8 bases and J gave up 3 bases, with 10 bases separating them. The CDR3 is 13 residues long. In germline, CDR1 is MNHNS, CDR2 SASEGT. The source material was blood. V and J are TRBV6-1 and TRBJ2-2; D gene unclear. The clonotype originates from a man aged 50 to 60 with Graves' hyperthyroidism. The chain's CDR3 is CASVFIHTGELFF. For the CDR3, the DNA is TGTGCCAGCGTGTTTATTCACACCGGGGAGCTGTTTTTT.